Presented here are 2 T cell receptor beta chains from one specimen sequenced in a study of early T cells in non-severe SARS-CoV-2 infection. TCRdb independently ran MiXCR on the 5' RACE reads; one entry per CDR3 protein. The table has under 85,000 distinct CDR3 sequences, roughly 13% seen once. What was sequenced was whole blood. The receptors derive from an adult who was a healthcare worker with PCR-confirmed SARS-CoV-2 infection or an uninfected control (not recorded which).

This clonotype came up many times. The V call is TRBV6-1, the J call TRBJ2-1; D gene uncertain. The CDR3 consists of 13 residues. Trimming took 2 bases from V and 4 from J, leaving 6 bases between them. The germline gives CDR1 MNHNS, CDR2 SASEGT. Here the CDR3 DNA reads TGTGCCAGCAGTGAAATACAGTACAATGAGCAGTTCTTC. It translates to CASSEIQYNEQFF.

In its sample, this clonotype was seen a few times. The gene calls are TRBV28 and TRBJ2-1; 13 bases are shared with TRBD2. Unmatched junction bases numbered 6, after V lost 6 bases and J lost 7 bases. Germline values: CDR1 MDHEN, CDR2 SYDVKM. This CDR3 contains 15 residues. CDR3 loop: CASSTTSGRVNEQFF. The CDR3 DNA is TGTGCCAGCAGCACAACTAGCGGGAGGGTAAATGAGCAGTTCTTC.